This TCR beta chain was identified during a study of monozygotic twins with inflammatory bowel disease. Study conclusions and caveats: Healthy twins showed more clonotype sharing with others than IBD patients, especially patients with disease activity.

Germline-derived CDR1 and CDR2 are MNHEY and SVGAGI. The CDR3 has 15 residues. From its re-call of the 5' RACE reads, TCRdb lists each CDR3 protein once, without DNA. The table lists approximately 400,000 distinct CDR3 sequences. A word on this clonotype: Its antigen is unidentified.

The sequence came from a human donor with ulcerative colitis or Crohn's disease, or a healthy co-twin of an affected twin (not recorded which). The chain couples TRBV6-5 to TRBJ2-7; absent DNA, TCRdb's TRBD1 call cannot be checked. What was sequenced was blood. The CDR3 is CASSYSGQGNYEQYF.